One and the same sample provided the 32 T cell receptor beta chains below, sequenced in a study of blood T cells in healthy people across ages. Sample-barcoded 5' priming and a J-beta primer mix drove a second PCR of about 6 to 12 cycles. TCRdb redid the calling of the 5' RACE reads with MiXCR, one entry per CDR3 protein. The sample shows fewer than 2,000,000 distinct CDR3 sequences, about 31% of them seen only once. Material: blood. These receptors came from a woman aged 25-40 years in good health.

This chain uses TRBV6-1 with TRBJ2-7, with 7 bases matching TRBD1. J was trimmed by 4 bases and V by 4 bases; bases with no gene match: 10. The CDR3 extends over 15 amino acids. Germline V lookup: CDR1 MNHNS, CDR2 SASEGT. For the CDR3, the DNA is TGTGCCAGCAGTGGGAGGTCGGGACAGAGTTACGAGCAGTACTTC. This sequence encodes CASSGRSGQSYEQYF.

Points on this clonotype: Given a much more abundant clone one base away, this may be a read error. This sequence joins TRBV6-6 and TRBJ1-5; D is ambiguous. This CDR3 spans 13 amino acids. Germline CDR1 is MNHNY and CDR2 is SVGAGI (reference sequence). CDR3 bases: TGTGCCAGCCGCTCTCGGGATCATCAGGCCCAGCATTTT. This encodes CASRSRDHQAQHF.

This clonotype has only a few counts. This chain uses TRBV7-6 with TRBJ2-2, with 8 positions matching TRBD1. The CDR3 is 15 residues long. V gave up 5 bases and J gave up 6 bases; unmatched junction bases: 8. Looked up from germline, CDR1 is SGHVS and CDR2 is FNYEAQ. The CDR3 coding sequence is TGTGCCAGCAGCCGTGGACAGGGAGACTCCGGGGAGCTGTTTTTT. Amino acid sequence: CASSRGQGDSGELFF.

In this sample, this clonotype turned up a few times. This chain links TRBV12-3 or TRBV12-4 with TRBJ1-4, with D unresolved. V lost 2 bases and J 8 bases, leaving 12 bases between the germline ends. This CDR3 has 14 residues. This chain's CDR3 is CASSLSQRGEKLFF. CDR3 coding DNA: TGTGCCAGCAGTTTATCGCAGCGAGGCGAAAAACTGTTTTTT.

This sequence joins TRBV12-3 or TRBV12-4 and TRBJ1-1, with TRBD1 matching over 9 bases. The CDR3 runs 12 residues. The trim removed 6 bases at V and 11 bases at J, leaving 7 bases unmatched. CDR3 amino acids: CASRYRGLLAFF. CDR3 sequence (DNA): TGTGCCAGCAGGTACAGGGGGCTGCTGGCTTTCTTT.

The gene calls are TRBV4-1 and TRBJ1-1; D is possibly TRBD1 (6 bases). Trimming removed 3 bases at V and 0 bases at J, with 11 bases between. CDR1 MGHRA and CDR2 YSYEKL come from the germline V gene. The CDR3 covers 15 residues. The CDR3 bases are TGCGCCAGCAGCCACCCGACAGGCGTGAACACTGAAGCTTTCTTT. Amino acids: CASSHPTGVNTEAFF.

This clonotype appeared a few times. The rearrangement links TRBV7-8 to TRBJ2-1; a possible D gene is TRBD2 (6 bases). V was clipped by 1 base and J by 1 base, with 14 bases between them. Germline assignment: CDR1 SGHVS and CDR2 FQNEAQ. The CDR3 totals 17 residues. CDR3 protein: CASSLGGVSGSYNEQFF. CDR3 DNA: TGTGCCAGCAGCTTAGGCGGGGTGAGCGGTTCCTACAATGAGCAGTTCTTC.

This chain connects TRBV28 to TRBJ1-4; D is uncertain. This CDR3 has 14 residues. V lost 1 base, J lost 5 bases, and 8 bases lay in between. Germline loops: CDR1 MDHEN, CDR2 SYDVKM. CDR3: CASSLLEENEKLFF. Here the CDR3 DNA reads TGTGCCAGCAGTTTATTGGAAGAGAATGAAAAACTGTTTTTT.

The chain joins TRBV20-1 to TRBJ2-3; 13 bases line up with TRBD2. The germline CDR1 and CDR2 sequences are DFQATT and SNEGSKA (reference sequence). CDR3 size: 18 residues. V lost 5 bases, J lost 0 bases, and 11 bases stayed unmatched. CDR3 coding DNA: TGCAGTGCTGGAGGTTATACTAGCGGGGGGGCTAGCACAGATACGCAGTATTTT. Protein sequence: CSAGGYTSGGASTDTQYF.

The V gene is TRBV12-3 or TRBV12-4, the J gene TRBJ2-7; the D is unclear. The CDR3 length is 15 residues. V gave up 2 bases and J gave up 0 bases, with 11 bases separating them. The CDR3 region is CASSLRAGNSYEQYF. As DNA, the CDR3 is TGTGCCAGCAGTTTAAGGGCAGGAAACTCCTACGAGCAGTACTTC.

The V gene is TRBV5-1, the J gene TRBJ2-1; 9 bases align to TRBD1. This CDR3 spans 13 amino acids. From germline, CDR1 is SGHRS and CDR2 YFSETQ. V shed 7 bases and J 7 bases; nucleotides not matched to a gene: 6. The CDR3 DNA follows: TGCGCCAGCGACCCGGGACAGGGAAATGAGCAGTTCTTC. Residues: CASDPGQGNEQFF.

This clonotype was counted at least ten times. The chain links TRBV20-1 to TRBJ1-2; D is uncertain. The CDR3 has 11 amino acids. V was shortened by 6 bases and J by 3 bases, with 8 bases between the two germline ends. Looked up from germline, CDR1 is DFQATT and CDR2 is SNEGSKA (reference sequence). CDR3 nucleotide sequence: TGCAGTGCCCCCTCAGACTATGGCTACACCTTC. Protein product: CSAPSDYGYTF.

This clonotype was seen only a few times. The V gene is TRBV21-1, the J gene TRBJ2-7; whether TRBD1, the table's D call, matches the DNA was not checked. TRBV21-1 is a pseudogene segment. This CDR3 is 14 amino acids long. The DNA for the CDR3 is TGTGCCAGCAGCAAAGGTAGCAGGGGAAACGAGCAGTACTTC. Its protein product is CASSKGSRGNEQYF.

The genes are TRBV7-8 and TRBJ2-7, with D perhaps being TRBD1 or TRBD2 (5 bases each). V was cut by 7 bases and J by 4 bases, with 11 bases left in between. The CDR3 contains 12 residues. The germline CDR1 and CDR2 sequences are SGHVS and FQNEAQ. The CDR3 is CASTGRGYEQYF. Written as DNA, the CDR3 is TGTGCCAGCACGGGACGGGGATACGAGCAGTACTTC.

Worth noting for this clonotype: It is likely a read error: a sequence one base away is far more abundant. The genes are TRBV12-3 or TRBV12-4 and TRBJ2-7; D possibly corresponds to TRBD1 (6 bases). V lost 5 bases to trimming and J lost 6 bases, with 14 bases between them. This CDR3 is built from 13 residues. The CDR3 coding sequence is TGTGCCAGCAGTCTGGACAGCACCTGCGAGCAGTACTTC. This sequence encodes CASSLDSTCEQYF.

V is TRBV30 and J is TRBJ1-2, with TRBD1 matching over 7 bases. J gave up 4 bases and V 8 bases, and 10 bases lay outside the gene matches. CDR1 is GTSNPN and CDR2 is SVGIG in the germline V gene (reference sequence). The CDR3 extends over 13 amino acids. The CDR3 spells CASGTDTFYGYTF. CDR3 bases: TGTGCCAGCGGGACAGATACTTTCTATGGCTACACCTTC.

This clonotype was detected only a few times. The DNA of the CDR3 is TGTGCCAGCAGCCCCCGGGGGGAGGACTCCCGTCGAAATGAGCAGTTCTTC. It yields the protein CASSPRGEDSRRNEQFF. The chain uses TRBV9 and TRBJ2-1; 7 bases line up with TRBD2. This CDR3 region has 17 residues. V lost 4 bases and J lost 7; bases outside the gene matches: 17. Germline V lookup: CDR1 SGDLS, CDR2 YYNGEE.

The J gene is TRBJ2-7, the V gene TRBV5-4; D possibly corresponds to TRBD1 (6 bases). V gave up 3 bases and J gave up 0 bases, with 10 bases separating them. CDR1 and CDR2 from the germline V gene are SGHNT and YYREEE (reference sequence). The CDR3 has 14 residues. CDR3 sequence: CASSYQGSSYEQYF. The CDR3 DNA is TGTGCCAGCAGCTATCAGGGGAGCTCCTACGAGCAGTACTTC.

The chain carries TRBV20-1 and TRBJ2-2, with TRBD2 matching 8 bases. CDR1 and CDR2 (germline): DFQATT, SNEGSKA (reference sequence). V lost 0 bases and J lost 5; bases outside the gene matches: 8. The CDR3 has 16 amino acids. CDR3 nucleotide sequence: TGCAGTGCTAGAGATTTCGTAGGGACTAGTACCGGGGAGCTGTTTTTT. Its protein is CSARDFVGTSTGELFF.

Here the CDR3 DNA reads TGTGCCAGCAGTCCCGGACTAGCGGAGTCCAATGAGCAGTTCTTC. Translated: CASSPGLAESNEQFF. The chain couples TRBV28 to TRBJ2-1, with 10 bases lining up with TRBD2. Germline assignment: CDR1 MDHEN and CDR2 SYDVKM. This CDR3 has 15 residues. V dropped 5 bases and J dropped 6; count of bases not matched to a gene: 7.

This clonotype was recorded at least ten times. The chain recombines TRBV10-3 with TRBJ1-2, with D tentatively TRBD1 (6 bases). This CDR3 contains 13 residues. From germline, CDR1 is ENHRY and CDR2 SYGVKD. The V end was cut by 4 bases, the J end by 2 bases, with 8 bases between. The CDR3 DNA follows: TGTGCCATCAGTGGGACAGTAAACTATGGCTACACCTTC. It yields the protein CAISGTVNYGYTF.

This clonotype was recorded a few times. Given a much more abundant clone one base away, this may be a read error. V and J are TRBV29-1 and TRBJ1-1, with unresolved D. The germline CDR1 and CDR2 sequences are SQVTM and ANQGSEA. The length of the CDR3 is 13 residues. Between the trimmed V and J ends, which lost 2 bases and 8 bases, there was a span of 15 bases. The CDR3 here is CSVETGSEREAFF. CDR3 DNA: TGCAGCGTTGAAACGGGCTCCGAACGAGAAGCTTTCTTT.

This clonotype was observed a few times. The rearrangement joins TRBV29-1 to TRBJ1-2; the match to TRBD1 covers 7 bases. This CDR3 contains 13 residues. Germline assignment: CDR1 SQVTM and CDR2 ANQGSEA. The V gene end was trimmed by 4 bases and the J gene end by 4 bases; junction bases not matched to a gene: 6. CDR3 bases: TGCAGCGTTGGAGAAACAGGGGTCTATGGCTACACCTTC. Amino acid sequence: CSVGETGVYGYTF.

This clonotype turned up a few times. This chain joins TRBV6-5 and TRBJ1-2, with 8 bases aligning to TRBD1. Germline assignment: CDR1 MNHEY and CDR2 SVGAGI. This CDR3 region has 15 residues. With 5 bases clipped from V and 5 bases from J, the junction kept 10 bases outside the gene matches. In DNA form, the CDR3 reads TGTGCCAGCAGTAGGGGACAGGCGCTACAGTATGGCTACACCTTC. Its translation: CASSRGQALQYGYTF.

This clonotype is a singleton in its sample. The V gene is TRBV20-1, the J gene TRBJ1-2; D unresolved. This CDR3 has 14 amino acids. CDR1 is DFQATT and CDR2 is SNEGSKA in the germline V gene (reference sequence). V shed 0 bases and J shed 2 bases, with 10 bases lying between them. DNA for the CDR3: TGCAGTGCTAGAGAATCAAGAACCAACTATGGCTACACCTTC. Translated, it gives CSARESRTNYGYTF.

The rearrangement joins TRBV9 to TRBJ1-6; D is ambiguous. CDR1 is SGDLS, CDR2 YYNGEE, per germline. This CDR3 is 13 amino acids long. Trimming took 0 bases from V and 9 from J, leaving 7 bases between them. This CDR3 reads CASSVEGFSPLHF. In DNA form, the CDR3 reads TGTGCCAGCAGCGTAGAGGGTTTTTCACCCCTCCACTTT.

CDR3 DNA sequence: TGTGCCAGCAGCGTAGCGGCTAGCGGGGCATACAATGAGCAGTTCTTC. Translated, it gives CASSVAASGAYNEQFF. The chain links TRBV3-1 to TRBJ2-1; TRBD2 matches 9 bases. The CDR3 sequence is 16 residues long. J lost 4 bases, V lost 5 bases, and 9 bases had no gene match. Per the germline V gene, CDR1 is LGHDT and CDR2 is YNNKEL (reference sequence).

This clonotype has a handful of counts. The CDR3 sequence: CASSTVTWDGQPQHF. The CDR3 bases are TGTGCCAGCAGTACCGTCACATGGGACGGTCAGCCCCAGCATTTT. This chain links TRBV6-1 with TRBJ1-5; D perhaps matches TRBD1 (5 bases). V was pared by 5 bases and J by 6 bases, with 17 bases between. The CDR3 spans 15 residues. Per the germline V gene, CDR1 is MNHNS and CDR2 is SASEGT.

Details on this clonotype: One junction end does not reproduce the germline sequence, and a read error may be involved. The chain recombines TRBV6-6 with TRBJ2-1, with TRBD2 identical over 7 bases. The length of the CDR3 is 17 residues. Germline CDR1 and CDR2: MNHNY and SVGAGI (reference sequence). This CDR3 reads CASSLRPGPAGLDDQFF. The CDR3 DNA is TGTGCCAGCAGTCTTAGGCCGGGACCAGCGGGGCTGGATGACCAGTTCTTC.

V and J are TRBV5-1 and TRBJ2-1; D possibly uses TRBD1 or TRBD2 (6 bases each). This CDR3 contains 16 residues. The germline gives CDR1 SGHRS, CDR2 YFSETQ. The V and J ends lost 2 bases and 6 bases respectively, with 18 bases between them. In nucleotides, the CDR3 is TGCGCCAGCAGCTTATCCGCACTAGCACAGGGCAATGAGCAGTTCTTC. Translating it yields CASSLSALAQGNEQFF.

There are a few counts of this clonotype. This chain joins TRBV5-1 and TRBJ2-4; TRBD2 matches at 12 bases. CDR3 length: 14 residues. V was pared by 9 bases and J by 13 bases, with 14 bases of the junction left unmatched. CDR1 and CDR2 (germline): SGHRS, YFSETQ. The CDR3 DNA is TGCGCCACCGCCGCTAGCGGGGGGGCTAGAGAGCAGTACTTC. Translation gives CATAASGGAREQYF.

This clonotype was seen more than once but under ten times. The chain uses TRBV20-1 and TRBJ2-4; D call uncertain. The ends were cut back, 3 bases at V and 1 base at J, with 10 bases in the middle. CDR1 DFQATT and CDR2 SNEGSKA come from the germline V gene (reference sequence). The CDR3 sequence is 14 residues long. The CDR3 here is CSARVFGAKNIQYF. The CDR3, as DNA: TGCAGTGCTAGGGTATTTGGGGCCAAAAACATTCAGTACTTC.